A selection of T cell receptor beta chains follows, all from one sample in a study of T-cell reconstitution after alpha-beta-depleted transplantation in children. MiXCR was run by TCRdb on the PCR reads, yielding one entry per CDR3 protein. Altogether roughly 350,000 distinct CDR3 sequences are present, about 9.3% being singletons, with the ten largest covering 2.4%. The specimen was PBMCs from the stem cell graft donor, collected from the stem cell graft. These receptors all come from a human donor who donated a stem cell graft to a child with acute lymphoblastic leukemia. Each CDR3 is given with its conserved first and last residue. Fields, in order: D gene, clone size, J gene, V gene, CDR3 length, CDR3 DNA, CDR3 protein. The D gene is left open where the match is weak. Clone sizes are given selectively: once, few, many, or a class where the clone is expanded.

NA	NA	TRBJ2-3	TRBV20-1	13	TGCAGTGCTAAACCCGCGGGACTTGATACGCAGTATTTT	CSAKPAGLDTQYF
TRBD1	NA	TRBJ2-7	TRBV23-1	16	TGCGCCAGCAGTCAATCCGCGGGGACAGGGACCAACGAGCAGTACTTC	CASSQSAGTGTNEQYF
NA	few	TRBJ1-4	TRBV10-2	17	TGCGCCAGCAGTGATGACCCTGGGCTGGGGGGCCGGCAAAAACTGTTTTTT	CASSDDPGLGGRQKLFF
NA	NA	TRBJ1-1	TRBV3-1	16	TGTGCCAGCAGCCAAGGTCTGTCTGGACGAGGGACTGAAGCTTTCTTT	CASSQGLSGRGTEAFF
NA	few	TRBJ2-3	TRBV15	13	TGTGCCACCAGCAGAGTGGCGCAGCTAGCGCAGTATTTT	CATSRVAQLAQYF
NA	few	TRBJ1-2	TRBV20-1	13	TGCAGTGCTAAACCGGAGGGGGACTATGGCTACACCTTC	CSAKPEGDYGYTF
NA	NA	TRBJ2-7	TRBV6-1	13	TGTGCCAGCTACCGGGCCGACTCCTACGAGCAGTACTTC	CASYRADSYEQYF
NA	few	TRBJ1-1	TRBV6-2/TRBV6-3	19	TGTGCCAGCAGTTACTCGGCATTCTTTTTCGGTGGTCTGGGCACTGAAGCTTTCTTT	CASSYSAFFFGGLGTEAFF
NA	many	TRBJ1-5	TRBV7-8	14	TGTGCCAGCAGCTTGGGACCGCGAAATCAGCCCCAGCATTTT	CASSLGPRNQPQHF
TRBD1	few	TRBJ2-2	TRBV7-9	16	TGTGCCAGCAGCCCCCAACAGGGGTTCGGCACCGGGGAGCTGTTTTTT	CASSPQQGFGTGELFF
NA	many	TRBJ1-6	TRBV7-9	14	TGTGCCAGCAGCCCCCCTGGGCGTGGTTCACCCCTCCACTTT	CASSPPGRGSPLHF
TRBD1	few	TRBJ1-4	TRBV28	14	TGTGCCAGCAGTAACAGGGGGGGGAATGAAAAACTGTTTTTT	CASSNRGGNEKLFF
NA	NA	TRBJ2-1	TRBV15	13	TGTGCTACGGGTCTACTAGCATGGAATGAGCAGTTCTTC	CATGLLAWNEQFF
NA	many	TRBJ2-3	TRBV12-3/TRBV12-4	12	TGTGCCAGCAGTTTGATCATGGATACGCAGTATTTT	CASSLIMDTQYF
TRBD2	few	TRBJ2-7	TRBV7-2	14	TGTGCCAGCAGCTTAACTAGCGGGAGGGGTGAGCAGTACTTC	CASSLTSGRGEQYF
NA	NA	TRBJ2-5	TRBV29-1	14	TGCAGCGTGCCCGTGGGGGGGGCCCGGGAGACCCAGTACTTC	CSVPVGGARETQYF
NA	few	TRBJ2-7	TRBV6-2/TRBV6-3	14	TGTGCCAGCGGAAGAGGAGGGTTCTCCTACGAGCAGTACTTC	CASGRGGFSYEQYF
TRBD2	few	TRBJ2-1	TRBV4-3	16	TGCGCCAGCAGCCAAGATTGGCTAGCGGGAGTAAATGAGCAGTTCTTC	CASSQDWLAGVNEQFF
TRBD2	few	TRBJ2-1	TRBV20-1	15	TGCAGTGCTAGCCGAAGCGGGAGGTCTGCAAATGAGCAGTTCTTC	CSASRSGRSANEQFF
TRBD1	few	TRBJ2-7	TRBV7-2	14	TGTGCCAGCAGCTCTTTCGACAGGGTCTACGAGCAGTACTTC	CASSSFDRVYEQYF
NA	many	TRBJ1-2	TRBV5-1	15	TGCGCCAGCAGCTTGGATGGTTTAGAGAACTATGGCTACACCTTC	CASSLDGLENYGYTF
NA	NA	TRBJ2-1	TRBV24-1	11	TGTGCCACCAGTGACCATAAAACCCTGTTCTTC	CATSDHKTLFF
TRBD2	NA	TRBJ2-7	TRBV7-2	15	TGTGCCAGCAGCCCTAGCGGGAGTTGGTCCTACGGGCAGTACTTC	CASSPSGSWSYGQYF